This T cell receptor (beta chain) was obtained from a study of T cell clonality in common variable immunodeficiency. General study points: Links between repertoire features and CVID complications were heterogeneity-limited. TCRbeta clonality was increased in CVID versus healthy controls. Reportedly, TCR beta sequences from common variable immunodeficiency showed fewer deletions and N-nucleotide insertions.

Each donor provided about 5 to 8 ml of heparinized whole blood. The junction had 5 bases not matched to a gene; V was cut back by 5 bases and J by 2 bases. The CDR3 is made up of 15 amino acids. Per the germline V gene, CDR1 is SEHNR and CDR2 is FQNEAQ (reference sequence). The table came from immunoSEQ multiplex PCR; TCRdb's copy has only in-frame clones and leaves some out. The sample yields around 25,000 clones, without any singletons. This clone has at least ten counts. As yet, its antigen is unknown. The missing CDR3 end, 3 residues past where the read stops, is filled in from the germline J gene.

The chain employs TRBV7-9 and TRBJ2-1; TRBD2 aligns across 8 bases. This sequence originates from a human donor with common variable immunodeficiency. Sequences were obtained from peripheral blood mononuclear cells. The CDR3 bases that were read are TGTGCCAGCAGCGGCGGGGGGACGACCTACAATGAG. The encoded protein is CASSGGGTTYNE. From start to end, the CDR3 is CASSGGGTTYNEQFF.